The 17 T cell receptor beta chains below were found in one sample sequenced in a study of ipilimumab plus nivolumab after autologous stem cell transplantation. Sequenced by immunoSEQ multiplex PCR; TCRdb stores in-frame clones only, minus some. This table holds tens of thousands of clones, about 88% found once. This specimen was PBMCs, taken in a trial of ipilimumab plus nivolumab as post-transplant consolidation. These receptors were taken from a male donor with multiple myeloma.

The genes are TRBV28 and TRBJ1-5, with 7 bases lining up with TRBD1. Looked up from germline, CDR1 is MDHEN and CDR2 is SYDVKM. With V trimmed by 4 bases and J by 3 bases, 9 bases remained unmatched. The CDR3 length is 16 residues. The CDR3 sequence: CASSSPDREPNQPQHF. The CDR3 coding sequence is TGTGCCAGCAGTTCACCCGACAGGGAACCCAATCAGCCCCAGCATTTT.

The chain has TRBV4-1 and TRBJ2-1; 7 bases map to TRBD1. The CDR3 is 15 residues long. V lost 3 bases and J lost 2; bases outside the gene matches: 4. Germline V CDR1 and CDR2: MGHRA, YSYEKL. CDR3 bases: TGCGCCAGCAGCCAGGCCGGGACAGCCTACAATGAGCAGTTCTTC. Its translation is CASSQAGTAYNEQFF.

The chain is built from TRBV30 and TRBJ2-1; no definite D call. Germline values: CDR1 GTSNPN, CDR2 SVGIG (reference sequence). The CDR3 sequence is 13 residues long. V gave up 0 bases and J gave up 9 bases, with 12 bases separating them. CDR3 nucleotide sequence: TGTGCCTGGAGTGTAGCCCCCACGGGTGAGCAGTTCTTC. Its protein product is CAWSVAPTGEQFF.

This clone has only one observation. The gene calls are TRBV15 and TRBJ1-5; 7 bases align to TRBD1. Per germline, CDR1 LNHNV and CDR2 YYDKDF (reference sequence). The CDR3 is made up of 14 amino acids. After removal of 11 bases from V and 0 bases from J, the junction contained 7 bases not matched to a gene. CDR3 protein: CASKGQYSNQPQHF. CDR3 DNA sequence: TGTGCCTCGAAGGGACAGTATAGCAATCAGCCCCAGCATTTT.

This clone is a singleton in its sample. The rearrangement links TRBV5-8 to TRBJ1-5, with D unresolved. Germline V gene sequence: CDR1 SGHTS, CDR2 YDEGEE. The CDR3 has 14 amino acids. V dropped 3 bases and J dropped 5 bases, with 12 bases sitting between them. The DNA for the CDR3 is TGTGCCAGCAGCTCTTTCCTGGGAGATCAGCCCCAGCATTTT. This codes for CASSSFLGDQPQHF.

V is TRBV6-5 and J is TRBJ1-5; perhaps TRBD1 as D (5 bases). This CDR3 spans 14 amino acids. Germline V gives CDR1 MNHEY, CDR2 SVGAGI. V lost 0 bases and J lost 7, with 10 bases in between. As DNA, the CDR3 is TGTGCCAGCAGTTACTCAGGGGTGGGCCAGCCCCAGCATTTT. It codes for CASSYSGVGQPQHF.

V gene TRBV6-6 combines with J gene TRBJ1-1; D is possibly TRBD1 (5 bases). Looked up from germline, CDR1 is MNHNY and CDR2 is SVGAGI (reference sequence). Trimming took 8 bases from V and 1 from J, leaving 17 bases between them. The CDR3 spans 15 residues. CDR3 protein: CASASGGTQNTEAFF. Written as DNA, the CDR3 is TGTGCCAGCGCTTCTGGCGGGACCCAGAACACTGAAGCTTTCTTT.

This rearrangement joins TRBV7-2 to TRBJ2-7; D is uncertain. V lost 7 bases to trimming and J lost 4 bases, with 8 bases between them. The germline V gene has CDR1 SGHTA and CDR2 FQGNSA. This CDR3 is 11 amino acids long. The DNA for the CDR3 is TGTGCCAGCACCCCGAGTTACGAGCAGTACTTC. Its protein product is CASTPSYEQYF.

V and J are TRBV6-6 and TRBJ1-2, with D unclear. In germline, CDR1 is MNHNY, CDR2 SVGAGI (reference sequence). Trimming shortened V by 4 bases and J by 13 bases, and 19 bases separated the two germline ends. This CDR3 comprises 13 residues. In nucleotides, the CDR3 is TGTGCCAGCAGTTCCCCGGACTTTCCGGTGAGCACCTTC. Translating gives CASSSPDFPVSTF.

V and J are TRBV9 and TRBJ1-5; tentative D call: TRBD1 (5 bases). The germline V gene encodes CDR1 SGDLS and CDR2 YYNGEE. Trimming left V 3 bases short and J 9 bases short, with 10 bases between. The CDR3 is 12 residues long. CDR3 protein: CASSERGGPQHF. For the CDR3, the DNA is TGTGCCAGCAGCGAGAGGGGTGGGCCCCAGCATTTT.

Only one count was recorded for this clone. The genes are TRBV4-1 and TRBJ1-4; perhaps TRBD1 as D (5 bases). The CDR3 consists of 15 residues. Germline loops: CDR1 MGHRA, CDR2 YSYEKL. Trimming took 0 bases from V and 8 from J, leaving 13 bases between them. The DNA of the CDR3 is TGCGCCAGCAGCCAAGATCCCCAGGGCCAGGAAAAACTGTTTTTT. Translated, it gives CASSQDPQGQEKLFF.

This rearrangement joins TRBV5-1 to TRBJ2-3, with unresolved D. The germline V gene encodes CDR1 SGHRS and CDR2 YFSETQ. The CDR3 consists of 12 residues. The V and J ends lost 4 bases and 3 bases respectively, with 6 bases between them. As DNA, the CDR3 is TGCGCCAGCAGCGCAGAGACAGATACGCAGTATTTT. Its protein product is CASSAETDTQYF.

The count of this clone is one. The junction departs from the called germline gene at one end, perhaps through a read error. CDR3 in DNA: TGCGCCAGCAGATTGGGGGCCCAAGAGACCCAGTACTTC. Residues: CASRLGAQETQYF. The chain employs TRBV5-1 and TRBJ2-5, with D tentatively TRBD1 (6 bases). CDR1 SGHRS and CDR2 YFSETQ come from the germline V gene. This CDR3 region has 13 residues. Variable domain in full (rest from reference TRBV5-1 and TRBJ2-5): KAGVTQTPRYLIKTRGQQVTLSCSPISGHRSVSWYQQTPGQGLQFLFEYFSETQRNKGNFPGRFSGRQFSNSRSEMNVSTLELGDSALYLCASRLGAQETQYFGPGTRLLVL.

V is TRBV28 and J is TRBJ2-1; maybe TRBD1 (5 bases). CDR1 and CDR2 (germline): MDHEN, SYDVKM. V was pared by 6 bases and J by 2 bases, with 14 bases between. This CDR3 contains 15 residues. DNA for the CDR3: TGTGCCAGCAGCCCCCAGGGATCCACCTACAATGAGCAGTTCTTC. Amino acids: CASSPQGSTYNEQFF.

This clone was found once. The rearrangement joins TRBV15 to TRBJ2-5, with D hard to call. There are 15 residues in the CDR3. Germline values: CDR1 LNHNV, CDR2 YYDKDF (reference sequence). V was shortened by 0 bases and J by 2 bases, with 10 bases between the two germline ends. The CDR3 loop reads CATSREVNTQETQYF. The CDR3 DNA sequence: TGTGCCACCAGCAGAGAGGTCAACACTCAAGAGACCCAGTACTTC.

V is TRBV14 and J is TRBJ2-2; D is ambiguous. Germline V gene data show CDR1 as SGHDN and CDR2 as FVKESK. The CDR3 extends over 12 amino acids. V was pared by 1 base and J by 9 bases, with 6 bases between. CDR3 sequence: CASSQAWRELFF. The CDR3 DNA is TGTGCCAGCAGCCAAGCATGGCGGGAGCTGTTTTTT.

This chain uses TRBV6-1 with TRBJ2-1, with 9 bases fitting TRBD1. Germline V gene lookup returns CDR1 MNHNS and CDR2 SASEGT. V lost 6 bases, J lost 14 bases, and 8 bases stayed unmatched. The CDR3 length is 12 residues. For the CDR3, the DNA is TGTGCCAGCAGGGTGGACAGGGGATTGAAGTTCTTC. Translating gives CASRVDRGLKFF.